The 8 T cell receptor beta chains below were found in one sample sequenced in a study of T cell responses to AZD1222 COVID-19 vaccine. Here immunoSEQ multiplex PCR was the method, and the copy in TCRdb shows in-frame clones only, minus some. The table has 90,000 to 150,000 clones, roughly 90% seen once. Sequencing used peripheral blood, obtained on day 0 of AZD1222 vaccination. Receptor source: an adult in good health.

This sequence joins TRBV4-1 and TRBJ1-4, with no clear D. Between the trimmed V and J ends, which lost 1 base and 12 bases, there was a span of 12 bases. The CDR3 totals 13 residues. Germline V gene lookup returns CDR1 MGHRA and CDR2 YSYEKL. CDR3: CASSQAVPGELFF. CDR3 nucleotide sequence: TGCGCCAGCAGCCAAGCGGTCCCGGGAGAACTGTTTTTT.

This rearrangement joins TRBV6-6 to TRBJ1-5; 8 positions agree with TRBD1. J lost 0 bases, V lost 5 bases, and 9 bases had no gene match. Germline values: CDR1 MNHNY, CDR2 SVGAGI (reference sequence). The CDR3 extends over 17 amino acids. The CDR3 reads CASSPTDRGFSNQPQHF. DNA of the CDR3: TGTGCCAGCAGTCCCACTGACAGGGGTTTTAGCAATCAGCCCCAGCATTTT.

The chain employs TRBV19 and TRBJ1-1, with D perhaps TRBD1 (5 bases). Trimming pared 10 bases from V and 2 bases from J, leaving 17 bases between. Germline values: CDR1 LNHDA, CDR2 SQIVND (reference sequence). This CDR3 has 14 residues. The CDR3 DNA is TGTGCCACCCGAGGCGACAGAAGAAACACTGAAGCTTTCTTT. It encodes CATRGDRRNTEAFF.

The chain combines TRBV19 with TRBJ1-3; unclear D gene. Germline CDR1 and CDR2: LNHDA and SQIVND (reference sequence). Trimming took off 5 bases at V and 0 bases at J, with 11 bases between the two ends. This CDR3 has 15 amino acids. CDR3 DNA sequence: TGTGCCAGTAGTGCAGAAACTAGCTCTGGAAACACCATATATTTT. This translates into CASSAETSSGNTIYF.

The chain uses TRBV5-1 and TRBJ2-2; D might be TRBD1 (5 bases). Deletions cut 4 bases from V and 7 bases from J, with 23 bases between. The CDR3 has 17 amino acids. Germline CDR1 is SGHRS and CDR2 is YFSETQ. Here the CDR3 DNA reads TGCGCCAGCAGCGCCATCCTCCGGACGGACAAAGGCGGGGAGCTGTTTTTT. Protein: CASSAILRTDKGGELFF. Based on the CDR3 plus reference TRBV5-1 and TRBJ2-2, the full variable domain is KAGVTQTPRYLIKTRGQQVTLSCSPISGHRSVSWYQQTPGQGLQFLFEYFSETQRNKGNFPGRFSGRQFSNSRSEMNVSTLELGDSALYLCASSAILRTDKGGELFFGEGSRLTVL.

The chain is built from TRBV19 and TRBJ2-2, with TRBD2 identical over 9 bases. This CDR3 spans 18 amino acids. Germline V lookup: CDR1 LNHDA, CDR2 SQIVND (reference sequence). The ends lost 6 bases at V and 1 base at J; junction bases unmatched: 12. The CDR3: CASSWGIIAGENTGELFF. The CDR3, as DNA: TGTGCCAGTAGCTGGGGAATAATAGCGGGAGAGAACACCGGGGAGCTGTTTTTT.

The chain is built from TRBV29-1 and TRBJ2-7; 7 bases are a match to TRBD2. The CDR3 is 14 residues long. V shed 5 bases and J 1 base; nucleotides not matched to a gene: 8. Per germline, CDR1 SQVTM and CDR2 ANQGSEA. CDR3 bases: TGCAGCGTTTTCCTGGCTAGCGGATCCTACGAGCAGTACTTC. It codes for CSVFLASGSYEQYF.

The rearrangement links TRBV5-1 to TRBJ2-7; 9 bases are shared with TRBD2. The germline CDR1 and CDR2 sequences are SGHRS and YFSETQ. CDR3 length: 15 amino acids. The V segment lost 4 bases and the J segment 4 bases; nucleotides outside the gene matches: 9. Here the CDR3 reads CASSHRLAGAYEQYF. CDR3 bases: TGCGCCAGCAGCCACCGATTAGCGGGAGCATACGAGCAGTACTTC.